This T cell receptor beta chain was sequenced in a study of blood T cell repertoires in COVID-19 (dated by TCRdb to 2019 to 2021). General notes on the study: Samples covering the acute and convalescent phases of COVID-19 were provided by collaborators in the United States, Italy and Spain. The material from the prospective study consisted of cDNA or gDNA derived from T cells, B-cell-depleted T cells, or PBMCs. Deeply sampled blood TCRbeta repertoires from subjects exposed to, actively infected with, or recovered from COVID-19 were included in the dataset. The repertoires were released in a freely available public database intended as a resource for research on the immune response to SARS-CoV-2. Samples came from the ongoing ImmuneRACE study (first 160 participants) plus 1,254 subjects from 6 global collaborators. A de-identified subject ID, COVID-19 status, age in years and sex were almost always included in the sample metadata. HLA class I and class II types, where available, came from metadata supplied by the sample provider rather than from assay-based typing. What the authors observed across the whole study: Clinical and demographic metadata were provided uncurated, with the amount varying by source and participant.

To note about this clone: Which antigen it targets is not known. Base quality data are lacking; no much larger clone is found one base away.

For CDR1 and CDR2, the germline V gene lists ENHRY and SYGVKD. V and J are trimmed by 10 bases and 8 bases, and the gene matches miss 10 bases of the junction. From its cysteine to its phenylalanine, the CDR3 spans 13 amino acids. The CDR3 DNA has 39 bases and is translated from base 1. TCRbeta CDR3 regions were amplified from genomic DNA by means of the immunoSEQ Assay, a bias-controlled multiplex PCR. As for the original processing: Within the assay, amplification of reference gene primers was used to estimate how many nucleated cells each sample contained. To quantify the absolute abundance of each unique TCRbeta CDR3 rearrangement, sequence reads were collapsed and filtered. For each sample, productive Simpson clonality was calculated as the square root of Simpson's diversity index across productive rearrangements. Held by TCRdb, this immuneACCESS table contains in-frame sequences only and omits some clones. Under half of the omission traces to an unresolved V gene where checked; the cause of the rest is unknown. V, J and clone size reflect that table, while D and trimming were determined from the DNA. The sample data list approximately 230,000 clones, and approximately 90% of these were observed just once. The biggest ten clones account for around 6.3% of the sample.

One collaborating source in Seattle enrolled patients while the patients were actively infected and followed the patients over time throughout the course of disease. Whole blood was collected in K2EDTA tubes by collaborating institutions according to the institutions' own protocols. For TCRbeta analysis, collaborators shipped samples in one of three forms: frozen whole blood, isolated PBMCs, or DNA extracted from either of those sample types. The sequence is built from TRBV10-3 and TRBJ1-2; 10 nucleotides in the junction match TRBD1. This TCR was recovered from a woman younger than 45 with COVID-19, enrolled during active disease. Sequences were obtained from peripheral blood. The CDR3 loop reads CATQGDRGGGYTF. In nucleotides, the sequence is TGTGCCACCCAAGGGGACAGGGGAGGCGGCTACACCTTC.